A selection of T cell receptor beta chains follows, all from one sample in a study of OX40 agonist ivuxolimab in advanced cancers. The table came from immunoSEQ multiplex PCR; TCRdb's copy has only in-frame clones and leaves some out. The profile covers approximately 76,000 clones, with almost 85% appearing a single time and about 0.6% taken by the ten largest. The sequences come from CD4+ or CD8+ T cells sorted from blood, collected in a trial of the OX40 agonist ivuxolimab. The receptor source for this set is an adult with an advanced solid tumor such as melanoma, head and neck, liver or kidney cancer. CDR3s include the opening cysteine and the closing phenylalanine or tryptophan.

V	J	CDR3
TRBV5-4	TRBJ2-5	CASSLRRDAETQYF
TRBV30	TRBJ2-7	CAWSPLTGRGDYEQYF
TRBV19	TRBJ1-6	CATRQGSYNSPLHF
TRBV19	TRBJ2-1	CASSPRGYNEQFF
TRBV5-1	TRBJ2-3	CASSFTATTDTQYF
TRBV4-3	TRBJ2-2	CASSRGQGSLFF
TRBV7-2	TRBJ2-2	CASSLSSQGWANTGELFF
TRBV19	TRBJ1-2	CASSPRPGQRNYGYTF
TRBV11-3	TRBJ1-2	CASSLDEGVGYTF
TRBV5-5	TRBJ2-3	CASSLASVDTQYF
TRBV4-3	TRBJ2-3	CASSQEGRAADTQYF
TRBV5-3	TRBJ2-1	CARSLTRLSEQFF
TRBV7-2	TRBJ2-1	CASSLALLAGAEQFF
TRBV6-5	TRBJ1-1	CASSSIGQGDTEAFF
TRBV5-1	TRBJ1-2	CASSLGQLYGYTF
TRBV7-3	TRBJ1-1	CASSLFSGGNTEAFF
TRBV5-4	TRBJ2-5	CASSLFGGQETQYF
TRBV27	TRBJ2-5	CASSFRRGHQETQYF
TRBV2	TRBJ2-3	CASSGQRVYTQYF
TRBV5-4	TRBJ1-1	CASSPVDRGRAEAFF
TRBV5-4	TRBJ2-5	CASSLIWGQETQYF
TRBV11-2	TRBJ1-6	CASSLQGDSSPLHF
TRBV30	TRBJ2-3	CAWSTGTGGDTQYF
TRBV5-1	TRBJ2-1	CASSFGTGGNEQFF
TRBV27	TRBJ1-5	CASSVWSNQPQHF
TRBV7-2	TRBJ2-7	CASSLNRGYEQYF
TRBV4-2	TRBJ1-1	CASSQDWDSLNTEAFF
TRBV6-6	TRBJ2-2	CASSYSQYTGELFF
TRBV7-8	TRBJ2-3	CASTLPTDTQYF
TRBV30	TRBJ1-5	CAWSVRAAYSNQPQHF
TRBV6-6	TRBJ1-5	CASRRTGGRQPQHF
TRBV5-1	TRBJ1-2	CASSPRTGLDGYTF
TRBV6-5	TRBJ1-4	CASRTQGAGEKLFF
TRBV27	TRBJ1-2	CASTNDGREGYTF
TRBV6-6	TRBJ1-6	CASSWTTNSPLHF
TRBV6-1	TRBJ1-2	CASSELGTAAYGYTF
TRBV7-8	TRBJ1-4	CASSLVGMSEKLFF